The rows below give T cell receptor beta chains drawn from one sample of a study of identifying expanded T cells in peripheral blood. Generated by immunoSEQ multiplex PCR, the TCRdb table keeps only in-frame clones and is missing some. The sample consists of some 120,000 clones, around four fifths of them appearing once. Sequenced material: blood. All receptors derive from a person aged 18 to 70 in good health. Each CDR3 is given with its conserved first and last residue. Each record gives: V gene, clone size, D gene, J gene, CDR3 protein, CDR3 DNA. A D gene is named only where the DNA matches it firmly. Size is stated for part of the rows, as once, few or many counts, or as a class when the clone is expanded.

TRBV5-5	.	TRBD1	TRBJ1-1	CASSPHGQANTEAFF	TGTGCCAGCAGCCCTCACGGACAGGCCAACACTGAAGCTTTCTTT
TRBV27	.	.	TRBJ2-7	CASSLVRASSYEQYF	TGTGCCAGCAGTTTGGTAAGGGCCTCTTCGTACGAGCAGTACTTC
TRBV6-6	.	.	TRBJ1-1	CASSFQGEYTEAFF	TGTGCCAGCAGCTTCCAAGGGGAGTACACTGAAGCTTTCTTT
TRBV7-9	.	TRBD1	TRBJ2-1	CASSASTGGPYNEQFF	TGTGCCAGCAGCGCTTCTACAGGGGGACCTTACAATGAGCAGTTCTTC
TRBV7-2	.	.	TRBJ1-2	CASSRRGVNYGYTF	TGTGCCAGCAGCCGCAGGGGAGTAAACTATGGCTACACCTTC
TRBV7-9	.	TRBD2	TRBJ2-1	CASSPPGGGNYNEQFF	TGTGCCAGCAGCCCCCCTGGCGGGGGAAACTACAATGAGCAGTTCTTC
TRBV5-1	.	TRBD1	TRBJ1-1	CASSPQGAHTEAFF	TGCGCCAGCAGCCCACAGGGGGCGCACACTGAAGCTTTCTTT
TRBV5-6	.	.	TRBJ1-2	CASSLRLAPIYGYTF	TGTGCCAGCAGCTTGCGTTTGGCCCCTATCTATGGCTACACCTTC
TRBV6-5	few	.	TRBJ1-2	CASTQTGAFYGYTF	TGTGCCAGCACCCAGACAGGAGCATTCTATGGCTACACCTTC
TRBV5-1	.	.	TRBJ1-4	CASSRDANEKLFF	TGCGCCAGCAGCCGGGACGCCAATGAAAAACTGTTTTTT
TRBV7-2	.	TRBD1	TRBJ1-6	CASSSKTGRVNSPLHF	TGTGCCAGCAGCTCAAAGACAGGGAGGGTTAATTCACCCCTCCACTTT
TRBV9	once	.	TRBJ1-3	CASSAWTVSSGNTIYF	TGTGCCAGCAGCGCCTGGACAGTGAGCTCTGGAAACACCATATATTTT
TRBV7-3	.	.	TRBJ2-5	CASSSTTQETQYF	TGTGCCAGCAGCTCGACTACCCAAGAGACCCAGTACTTC
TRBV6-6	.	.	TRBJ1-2	CASRPAAYGYTF	TGTGCCAGCAGACCCGCAGCGTATGGCTACACCTTC
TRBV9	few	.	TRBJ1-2	CASSVPGGGYTF	TGTGCCAGCAGCGTGCCAGGTGGTGGCTACACCTTC
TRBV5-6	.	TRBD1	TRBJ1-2	CASSLVQGAGYGYTF	TGTGCCAGCAGCTTGGTACAGGGGGCTGGGTATGGCTACACCTTC
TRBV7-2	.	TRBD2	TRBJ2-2	CASSLAGGTGELFF	TGTGCCAGCAGCTTAGCGGGGGGGACGGGTGAGCTGTTTTTT
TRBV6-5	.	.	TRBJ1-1	CASSLGTEAFF	TGTGCCAGCAGTCTCGGCACTGAAGCTTTCTTT
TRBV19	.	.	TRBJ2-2	CASHHFDSGVIGELFF	TGTGCCAGTCACCACTTCGATTCAGGGGTGATCGGGGAGCTGTTTTTT
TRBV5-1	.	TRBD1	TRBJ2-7	CASSSDPGQGLYEQYF	TGCGCCAGCAGCTCAGACCCGGGACAGGGGTTATACGAGCAGTACTTC
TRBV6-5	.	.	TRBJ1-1	CASNPTLTRNTEAFF	TGTGCCAGCAACCCGACTTTAACAAGGAACACTGAAGCTTTCTTT
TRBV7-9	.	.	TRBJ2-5	CASSLVGAQETQYF	TGTGCCAGCAGCTTGGTAGGGGCCCAAGAGACCCAGTACTTC
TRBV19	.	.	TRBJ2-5	CASRETGGGETQYF	TGTGCCAGTAGAGAGACCGGGGGTGGGGAGACCCAGTACTTC
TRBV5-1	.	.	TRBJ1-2	CASSLAPNYGYTF	TGCGCCAGCAGCTTGGCCCCTAACTATGGCTACACCTTC
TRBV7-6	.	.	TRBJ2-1	CASSFGDSSYNEQFF	TGTGCCAGCAGCTTTGGGGACTCCTCCTACAATGAGCAGTTCTTC
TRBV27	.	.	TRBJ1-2	CASSLSGHQTYGYTF	TGTGCCAGCAGTTTATCGGGACACCAGACCTATGGCTACACCTTC
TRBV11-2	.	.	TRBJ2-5	CASSLEGRETQYF	TGTGCCAGCAGCTTAGAAGGGCGAGAGACCCAGTACTTC
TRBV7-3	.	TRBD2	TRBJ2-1	CASSPNSGGNRNEQFF	TGTGCCAGCAGCCCCAACAGCGGGGGTAATAGGAATGAGCAGTTCTTC
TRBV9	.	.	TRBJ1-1	CASSQSGSEAFF	TGTGCCAGCAGCCAGTCTGGATCTGAAGCTTTCTTT
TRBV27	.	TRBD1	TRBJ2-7	CASSRDRVNEQYF	TGTGCCAGCAGTAGGGACAGGGTAAACGAGCAGTACTTC
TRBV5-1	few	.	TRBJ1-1	CASRRGGLNTEAFF	TGCGCCAGCAGGCGTGGTGGCTTGAACACTGAAGCTTTCTTT
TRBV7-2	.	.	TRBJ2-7	CASSLVGGHPYEQYF	TGTGCCAGCAGTCTAGTAGGAGGACACCCCTACGAGCAGTACTTC
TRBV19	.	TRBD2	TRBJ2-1	CASSILAASYNEQFF	TGTGCCAGTAGTATTCTAGCGGCCTCCTACAATGAGCAGTTCTTC
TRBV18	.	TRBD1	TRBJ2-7	CASSPPGQKYEQYF	TGTGCCAGCTCACCACCGGGACAGAAATACGAGCAGTACTTC
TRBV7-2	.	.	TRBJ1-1	CASSFDVANTEAFF	TGTGCCAGCAGCTTCGACGTGGCGAACACTGAAGCTTTCTTT
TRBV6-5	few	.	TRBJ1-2	CASSPGGYGYTF	TGTGCCAGCAGCCCGGGGGGTTATGGCTACACCTTC
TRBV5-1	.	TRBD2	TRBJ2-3	CASSTGGVTDTQYF	TGCGCCAGCAGCACCGGGGGGGTCACAGATACGCAGTATTTT
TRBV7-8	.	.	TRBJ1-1	CASSLARGEAFF	TGTGCCAGCAGCTTGGCAAGGGGTGAAGCTTTCTTT
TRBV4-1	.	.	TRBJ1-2	CASSLRGVSYGYTF	TGCGCCAGCAGCCTGAGAGGGGTCAGCTATGGCTACACCTTC
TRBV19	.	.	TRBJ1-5	CASSIGGSPQHF	TGTGCCAGTAGTATAGGGGGATCTCCCCAGCATTTT
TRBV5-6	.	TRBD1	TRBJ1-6	CASGNRGHVSPLHF	TGTGCCAGCGGGAACAGGGGGCATGTTTCACCCCTCCACTTT
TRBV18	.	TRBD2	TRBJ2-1	CASSPLSGGSYNEQFF	TGTGCCAGCTCCCCCTTAAGCGGGGGGTCATACAATGAGCAGTTCTTC
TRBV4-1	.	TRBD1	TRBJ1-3	CASSRPGQGHRERNTIYF	TGCGCCAGCAGCCGGCCGGGACAGGGACATAGAGAAAGAAACACCATATATTTT
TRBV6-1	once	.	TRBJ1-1	CASSESVERLIIQEAFF	TGTGCCAGCAGTGAATCGGTGGAACGCCTGATAATACAAGAAGCTTTCTTT
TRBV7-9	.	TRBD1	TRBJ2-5	CASSYTTDRAETQYF	TGTGCCAGCAGCTATACCACTGACAGGGCAGAGACCCAGTACTTC
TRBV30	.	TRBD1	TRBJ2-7	CACTRQGMWYEQYF	TGTGCCTGCACTAGACAGGGCATGTGGTACGAGCAGTACTTC
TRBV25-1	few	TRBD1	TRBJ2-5	CASSTRDREGEETQYF	TGTGCCAGCAGTACGAGGGACAGGGAAGGGGAAGAGACCCAGTACTTC
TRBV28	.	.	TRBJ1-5	CASSLWGGTQPQHF	TGTGCCAGCAGTTTATGGGGGGGGACCCAGCCCCAGCATTTT
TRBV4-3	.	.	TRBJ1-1	CASSQDGGRRTEAFF	TGCGCCAGCAGCCAAGATGGGGGGCGGAGGACTGAAGCTTTCTTT
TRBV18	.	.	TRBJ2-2	CASSPSHLPFLTGELFF	TGTGCCAGCTCTCCATCCCATCTGCCCTTTCTCACCGGGGAGCTGTTTTTT
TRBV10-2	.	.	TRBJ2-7	CASSDGGEGYGSEQYF	TGCGCCAGCAGTGATGGGGGCGAGGGATATGGTTCCGAGCAGTACTTC
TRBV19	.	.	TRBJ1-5	CASSIFRAGSQPQHF	TGTGCCAGTAGTATTTTTCGGGCAGGGAGTCAGCCCCAGCATTTT
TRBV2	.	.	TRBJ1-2	CASSPGFSSYGYTF	TGTGCCAGCAGTCCAGGGTTCTCGAGCTATGGCTACACCTTC